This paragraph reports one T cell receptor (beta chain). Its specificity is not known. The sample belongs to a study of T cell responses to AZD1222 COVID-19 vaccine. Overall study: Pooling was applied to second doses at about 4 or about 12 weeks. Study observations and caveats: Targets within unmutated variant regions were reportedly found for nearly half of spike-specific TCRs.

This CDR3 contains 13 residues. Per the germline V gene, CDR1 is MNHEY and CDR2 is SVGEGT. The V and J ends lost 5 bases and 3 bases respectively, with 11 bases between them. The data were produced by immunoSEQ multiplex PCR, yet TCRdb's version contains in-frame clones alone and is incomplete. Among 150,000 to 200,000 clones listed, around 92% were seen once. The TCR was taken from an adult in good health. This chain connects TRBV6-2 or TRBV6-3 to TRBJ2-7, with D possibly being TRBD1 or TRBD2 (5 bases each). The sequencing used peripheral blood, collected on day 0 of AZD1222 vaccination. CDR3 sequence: CASSEGSDYEQYF. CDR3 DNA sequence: TGTGCCAGCAGTGAGGGGTCAGACTACGAGCAGTACTTC.